Listed here are 31 T cell receptor beta chains from one sample, sequenced in a study of cytomegalovirus exposure and HLA in healthy donors. A multiplex PCR was run with 60 Vbeta primers and 13 Jbeta primers. Using immunoSEQ multiplex PCR, the repertoire was profiled, and TCRdb retains in-frame clones only, with some absent. In all, the sample yields around 63,000 clones. Material: PBMCs. The receptors were gathered from a woman aged 30 to 39 in good health and CMV-seronegative.

V gene TRBV27 combines with J gene TRBJ1-2, with TRBD1 identical over 7 bases. The germline V gene has CDR1 MNHEY and CDR2 SMNVEV (reference sequence). Germline trimming cut 3 bases from V and 5 bases from J; bases unmatched to any gene: 9. CDR3 length equals 15 residues. DNA for the CDR3: TGTGCCAGCAGTTTGGGTGGGGACAGATCTTATGGCTACACCTTC. Translation gives CASSLGGDRSYGYTF.

The V call is TRBV6-1, the J call TRBJ1-4; 8 bases agree with TRBD1. The CDR3 spans 16 residues. CDR1 and CDR2 from the germline V gene are MNHNS and SASEGT. The trim removed 2 bases at V and 8 bases at J, leaving 10 bases unmatched. CDR3 DNA sequence: TGTGCCAGCAGTGAAAGGCCAGGGGGCATAGGCGAAAAACTGTTTTTT. Amino acids: CASSERPGGIGEKLFF.

The genes are TRBV21-1 and TRBJ2-3; the table's D gene call, TRBD2, was not cross checked with the DNA. TRBV21-1 is described as a pseudogene. This CDR3 has 15 amino acids. The CDR3 reads CASSKAEGGTDTQYF. CDR3 nucleotide sequence: TGTGCCAGCAGCAAAGCAGAGGGGGGGACAGATACGCAGTATTTT.

The V call is TRBV13, the J call TRBJ1-3; 7 nucleotides match TRBD1. CDR1 is PRHDT and CDR2 is FYEKMQ in the germline V gene (reference sequence). The CDR3 has 16 amino acids. J gave up 4 bases and V 1 base, and 7 bases lay outside the gene matches. CDR3 coding DNA: TGTGCCAGCAGCTTAGCCTCGACAGGGACAGGAAACACCATATATTTT. Translating it yields CASSLASTGTGNTIYF.

This chain uses TRBV27 with TRBJ2-2; D not resolved. V lost 7 bases and J lost 4, with 10 bases in between. Germline loops: CDR1 MNHEY, CDR2 SMNVEV (reference sequence). This CDR3 has 13 amino acids. The CDR3 DNA follows: TGTGCCAGCACCCTGGCAGGCACCGGGGAGCTGTTTTTT. This gives the protein CASTLAGTGELFF.

The CDR3 sequence is CSVVRSPGLAANEQFF. The CDR3 bases are TGCAGCGTTGTCAGGTCGCCGGGACTAGCGGCAAATGAGCAGTTCTTC. This chain links TRBV29-1 with TRBJ2-1; the match to TRBD2 covers 11 bases. V lost 4 bases to trimming and J lost 7 bases; unmatched junction nucleotides: 12. Germline assignment: CDR1 SQVTM and CDR2 ANQGSEA. The CDR3 sequence is 16 residues long.

V gene TRBV9 combines with J gene TRBJ2-1; 7 bases agree with TRBD1. The trim removed 0 bases at V and 6 bases at J, leaving 6 bases unmatched. The CDR3 is 15 amino acids. CDR1 is SGDLS and CDR2 is YYNGEE in the germline V gene. The CDR3 DNA reads as TGTGCCAGCAGCGTAGGACCGGGACAGACCAATGAGCAGTTCTTC. It translates to CASSVGPGQTNEQFF.

In nucleotides, the CDR3 is TGTGCCAGCAGTTTGGGGGGAGGCGAGCAGTACTTC. It translates to CASSLGGGEQYF. The chain combines TRBV28 with TRBJ2-7; D may be TRBD2 (6 bases). The germline CDR1 and CDR2 sequences are MDHEN and SYDVKM. This CDR3 is 12 amino acids long. V was shortened by 3 bases and J by 6 bases, with 9 bases between the two germline ends.

This chain links TRBV4-1 with TRBJ1-3, with a tentative D call TRBD1 (6 bases). Germline CDR1 MGHRA, CDR2 YSYEKL. This CDR3 spans 16 amino acids. Deletions cut 1 base from V and 5 bases from J, with 15 bases between. CDR3 sequence: CASSQVQGGERNTIYF. The CDR3 DNA reads TGCGCCAGCAGCCAAGTTCAAGGGGGGGAAAGAAACACCATATATTTT.

The V gene is TRBV7-9, the J gene TRBJ1-1; the D gene is possibly TRBD1 (5 bases). Between the trimmed V and J ends, which lost 2 bases and 6 bases, there was a span of 13 bases. Per germline, CDR1 SEHNR and CDR2 FQNEAQ (reference sequence). The CDR3 runs 14 residues. The CDR3 region has the DNA TGTGCCAGCAGCTTACGGCAGGGTGAGGCTGAAGCTTTCTTT. Its translation: CASSLRQGEAEAFF.

The V call is TRBV27, the J call TRBJ2-2; possibly TRBD1 for D (5 bases). V gave up 6 bases and J gave up 5 bases, with 7 bases separating them. Germline CDR1 MNHEY, CDR2 SMNVEV (reference sequence). The CDR3 sequence is 12 residues long. DNA for the CDR3: TGTGCCAGCAGCTCAGGGACCGGGGAGCTGTTTTTT. Encoded protein: CASSSGTGELFF.

This chain connects TRBV30 to TRBJ1-6; maybe TRBD1 (5 bases). The CDR3 has 16 residues. The V gene's germline CDR1 is GTSNPN and CDR2 SVGIG (reference sequence). Trimming removed 5 bases from V and 5 bases from J, with 19 bases in between. CDR3 in DNA: TGTGCCTGGCTGGCGGGACCCCGGGTGGATAATTCACCCCTCCACTTT. Residues: CAWLAGPRVDNSPLHF. The complete variable domain, with remaining parts taken from reference TRBV30 and TRBJ1-6, reads SQTIHQWPATLVQPVGSPLSLECTVEGTSNPNLYWYRQAAGRGLQLLFYSVGIGQISSEVPQNLSASRPQDRQFILSSKKLLLSDSGFYLCAWLAGPRVDNSPLHFGNGTRLTVT.

The genes are TRBV5-1 and TRBJ1-5, with D unclear. Trimming took off 0 bases at V and 0 bases at J, with 10 bases between the two ends. The CDR3 is 16 residues long. Germline V lookup: CDR1 SGHRS, CDR2 YFSETQ. The CDR3 sequence is CASSLGGWNSNQPQHF. The DNA for the CDR3 is TGCGCCAGCAGCTTGGGAGGGTGGAATAGCAATCAGCCCCAGCATTTT. The full variable domain, with the rest looked up from reference TRBV5-1 and TRBJ1-5, is KAGVTQTPRYLIKTRGQQVTLSCSPISGHRSVSWYQQTPGQGLQFLFEYFSETQRNKGNFPGRFSGRQFSNSRSEMNVSTLELGDSALYLCASSLGGWNSNQPQHFGDGTRLSIL.

The V call is TRBV28, the J call TRBJ2-5; possibly TRBD1 for D (6 bases). Trimming pared 6 bases from V and 5 bases from J, leaving 25 bases between. The germline gives CDR1 MDHEN, CDR2 SYDVKM. The CDR3 sequence is 17 residues long. CDR3 DNA: TGTGCCAGCAGGGCCAAGGGGGTAAAGCGACCTTTTGAGACCCAGTACTTC. Amino acids: CASRAKGVKRPFETQYF.

The V and J genes are TRBV2 and TRBJ1-1; D remains unclear. Trimming cost V 6 bases and J 1 base, with 9 bases left between them. Germline V gene data show CDR1 as SNHLY and CDR2 as FYNNEI. CDR3 size: 13 residues. The CDR3 here is CASSYSPNTEAFF. The CDR3 region has the DNA TGTGCCAGCAGCTACAGTCCGAACACTGAAGCTTTCTTT.

This chain connects TRBV29-1 to TRBJ2-7; 7 bases are a match to TRBD1. After removal of 0 bases from V and 7 bases from J, the junction contained 0 bases not matched to a gene. Per the germline V gene, CDR1 is SQVTM and CDR2 is ANQGSEA. The CDR3 spans 11 residues. The CDR3 region has the DNA TGCAGCGTTGAAGAGGGACAGGAGCAGTACTTC. This codes for CSVEEGQEQYF.

This chain's CDR3 is CASSLDVSMNTEAFF. The CDR3 DNA follows: TGCGCCAGCAGCTTGGATGTCTCTATGAACACTGAAGCTTTCTTT. The chain employs TRBV5-1 and TRBJ1-1; no clear D. Per germline, CDR1 SGHRS and CDR2 YFSETQ. The CDR3 consists of 15 residues. Trimming took off 0 bases at V and 0 bases at J, with 9 bases between the two ends. Supplemented by reference TRBV5-1 and TRBJ1-1, the full variable domain reads KAGVTQTPRYLIKTRGQQVTLSCSPISGHRSVSWYQQTPGQGLQFLFEYFSETQRNKGNFPGRFSGRQFSNSRSEMNVSTLELGDSALYLCASSLDVSMNTEAFFGQGTRLTVV.

The rearrangement joins TRBV30 to TRBJ2-7, with D maybe TRBD1 (5 bases). This CDR3 is 12 amino acids long. Germline loops: CDR1 GTSNPN, CDR2 SVGIG (reference sequence). Trimming cost V 1 base and J 4 bases, with 8 bases left between them. CDR3 in DNA: TGTGCCTGGAGTGACTCAGGGTACGAGCAGTACTTC. Amino acids: CAWSDSGYEQYF. Complete variable domain (other parts from reference TRBV30 and TRBJ2-7): SQTIHQWPATLVQPVGSPLSLECTVEGTSNPNLYWYRQAAGRGLQLLFYSVGIGQISSEVPQNLSASRPQDRQFILSSKKLLLSDSGFYLCAWSDSGYEQYFGPGTRLTVT.

The rearrangement joins TRBV6-1 to TRBJ2-1, with a tentative D call TRBD2 (7 bases). The CDR3 has 15 residues. V was shortened by 1 base and J by 8 bases, with 15 bases between the two germline ends. Per the germline V gene, CDR1 is MNHNS and CDR2 is SASEGT. CDR3 DNA sequence: TGTGCCAGCAGTGAAGTGGGGGGGAGGGGGGATGAGCAGTTCTTC. Translated: CASSEVGGRGDEQFF.

The chain couples TRBV7-3 to TRBJ2-3; D is uncertain. The CDR3 is made up of 13 amino acids. Trimming stripped 2 bases from V and 5 bases from J, with 8 bases between. Germline CDR1 reads SGHTA; CDR2 reads FQGTGA. CDR3 protein: CASSLGPKDTQYF. CDR3 sequence (DNA): TGTGCCAGCAGCTTAGGGCCGAAAGATACGCAGTATTTT.

This chain links TRBV10-3 with TRBJ2-7; maybe TRBD1 (5 bases). From germline, CDR1 is ENHRY and CDR2 SYGVKD. The CDR3 length is 13 residues. The V end lost 2 bases, the J end lost 5 bases, and 10 bases lay between the germline ends. DNA of the CDR3: TGTGCCATCAGTGAGGGCAGGGCGGACGAGCAGTACTTC. Its protein product is CAISEGRADEQYF.

V usage is TRBV30 and J usage is TRBJ1-6, with D perhaps matching TRBD1 (5 bases). Germline CDR1 reads GTSNPN; CDR2 reads SVGIG (reference sequence). The CDR3 sequence is 14 residues long. The germline V and J ends were trimmed by 2 bases and 4 bases, with 9 bases remaining between them. For the CDR3, the DNA is TGTGCCTGGAGTAACGGGGGGTATAATTCACCCCTCCACTTT. It is translated as CAWSNGGYNSPLHF.

The chain carries TRBV5-6 and TRBJ1-5, with D possibly being TRBD1 (5 bases). Germline V gives CDR1 SGHDT, CDR2 YYEEEE. The CDR3 is 19 amino acids. V lost 4 bases and J 0 bases, leaving 23 bases between the germline ends. The CDR3 DNA reads TGTGCCAGCAGCCCCTACTCGCGACAGAGGATTCATAGCAATCAGCCCCAGCATTTT. As protein: CASSPYSRQRIHSNQPQHF.

The chain combines TRBV2 with TRBJ2-7; 9 bases line up with TRBD1. This CDR3 has 15 residues. CDR1 and CDR2 from the germline V gene are SNHLY and FYNNEI. V was pared by 9 bases and J by 2 bases, with 11 bases of the junction left unmatched. CDR3 DNA: TGTGCCAGGTCCGGGACAGGGACTAAAACCTACGAGCAGTACTTC. Encoded protein: CARSGTGTKTYEQYF.

The V and J genes are TRBV7-2 and TRBJ2-3; D is uncertain. V shed 1 base and J shed 6 bases, with 11 bases lying between them. The CDR3 has 14 residues. Germline V gene data show CDR1 as SGHTA and CDR2 as FQGNSA. The CDR3 bases are TGTGCCAGCAGCTTAGGTGCTAGAAGGGATACGCAGTATTTT. Protein sequence: CASSLGARRDTQYF.

The rearrangement joins TRBV7-3 to TRBJ2-3; 12 bases are a match to TRBD2. Per the germline V gene, CDR1 is SGHTA and CDR2 is FQGTGA. The ends lost 5 bases at V and 1 base at J; junction bases unmatched: 1. CDR3 size: 15 residues. The DNA for the CDR3 is TGTGCCAGCAGCCTAGCGGGGGGGCGCACAGATACGCAGTATTTT. This gives the protein CASSLAGGRTDTQYF.

The rearrangement links TRBV4-2 to TRBJ1-4, with D uncertain. Germline V lookup: CDR1 LGHNA, CDR2 YNFKEQ. Trimming cost V 1 base and J 7 bases, with 13 bases left between them. The CDR3 has 15 amino acids. The CDR3 here is CASSQVVADGEKLFF. The CDR3 DNA reads TGTGCCAGCAGCCAAGTGGTCGCGGATGGTGAAAAACTGTTTTTT.

In DNA form, the CDR3 reads TGTGCCAGCAGCGCAGAGGCGGGGGGGCGGTCTGAGCAGTTCTTC. It is translated as CASSAEAGGRSEQFF. The V gene is TRBV9, the J gene TRBJ2-1; 9 nucleotides match TRBD2. Germline loops: CDR1 SGDLS, CDR2 YYNGEE. The CDR3 runs 15 residues. J was trimmed by 9 bases and V by 3 bases; bases with no gene match: 10. The full variable domain, its missing parts supplied by reference TRBV9 and TRBJ2-1, is DSGVTQTPKHLITATGQRVTLRCSPRSGDLSVYWYQQSLDQGLQFLIQYYNGEERAKGNILERFSAQQFPDLHSELNLSSLELGDSALYFCASSAEAGGRSEQFFGPGTRLTVL.

The chain is built from TRBV29-1 and TRBJ2-1; D gene uncertain. The ends were cut back, 4 bases at V and 10 bases at J, with 11 bases in the middle. The CDR3 consists of 11 residues. Looked up from germline, CDR1 is SQVTM and CDR2 is ANQGSEA. The CDR3, as DNA: TGCAGCGTTGTGCTAGTCTGGGAGCAGTTCTTC. Amino acid sequence: CSVVLVWEQFF.

This chain links TRBV27 with TRBJ1-2; unclear D gene. The CDR3 extends over 15 amino acids. Trimming shortened V by 0 bases and J by 2 bases, and 10 bases separated the two germline ends. In germline, CDR1 is MNHEY, CDR2 SMNVEV (reference sequence). The CDR3 protein is CASSLSLGGNYGYTF. The CDR3 region has the DNA TGTGCCAGCAGTTTATCGCTGGGCGGGAACTATGGCTACACCTTC.

The chain links TRBV7-2 to TRBJ2-5; a possible D gene is TRBD2 (7 bases). Germline V gene sequence: CDR1 SGHTA, CDR2 FQGNSA. The CDR3 sequence is 15 residues long. V lost 2 bases to trimming and J lost 1 base, with 11 bases between them. CDR3 sequence reads: CASSLIRGAQETQYF. The CDR3 coding sequence is TGTGCCAGCAGCTTAATCCGGGGGGCCCAAGAGACCCAGTACTTC.